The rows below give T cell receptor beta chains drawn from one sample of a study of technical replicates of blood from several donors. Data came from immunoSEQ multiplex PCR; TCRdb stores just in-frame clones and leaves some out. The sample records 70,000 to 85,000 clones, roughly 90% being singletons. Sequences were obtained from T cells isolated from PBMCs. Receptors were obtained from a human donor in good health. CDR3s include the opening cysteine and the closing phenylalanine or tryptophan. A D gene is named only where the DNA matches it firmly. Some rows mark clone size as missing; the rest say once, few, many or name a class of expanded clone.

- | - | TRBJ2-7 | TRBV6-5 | TGTGCCAGCAAAAGGGAGAACGAGCAGTACTTC | CASKRENEQYF
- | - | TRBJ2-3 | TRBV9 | TGTGCCAGCAGCGTAGAGACAGCCGACACAGATACGCAGTATTTT | CASSVETADTDTQYF
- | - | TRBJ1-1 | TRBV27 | TGTGCCAGCAGCCTCTCGAGGCGGGATGAAGCTTTCTTT | CASSLSRRDEAFF
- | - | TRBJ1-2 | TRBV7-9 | TGTGCCAGCAGCTTAGGTCATTCTAACTATGGCTACACCTTC | CASSLGHSNYGYTF
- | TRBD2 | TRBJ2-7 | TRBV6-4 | TGTGCCAGCAGGACGGATGATAGCGGGGGCGCCTCCGAGCAGTACTTC | CASRTDDSGGASEQYF
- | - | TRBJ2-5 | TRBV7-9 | TGTGCCAGCAGCTTCGCGGAGCTGGAGACCCAGTACTTC | CASSFAELETQYF
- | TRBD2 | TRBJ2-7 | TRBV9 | TGTGCCAGCAGCGTCGGAGCTAGCGGTTACGAGCAGTACTTC | CASSVGASGYEQYF
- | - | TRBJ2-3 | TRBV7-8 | TGTGCCAGCAGCTTAGCAGGGGGAGATACGCAGTATTTT | CASSLAGGDTQYF
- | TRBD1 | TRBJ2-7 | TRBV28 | TGTGCCAGCAGTGCAGGGACAGTAGGGTCCTACGAGCAGTACTTC | CASSAGTVGSYEQYF
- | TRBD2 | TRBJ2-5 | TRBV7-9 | TGTGCCAGCAGCTTGATAACGGGAGGTCATGAGACCCAGTACTTC | CASSLITGGHETQYF
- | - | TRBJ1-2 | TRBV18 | TGTGCCAGCTCACCGATGTCGACAGGATCTAACTATGGCTACACCTTC | CASSPMSTGSNYGYTF
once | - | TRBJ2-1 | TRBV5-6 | TGTGCCAGTATTCAGGACACGACGTCGGGTGAGCAGTTCTTC | CASIQDTTSGEQFF
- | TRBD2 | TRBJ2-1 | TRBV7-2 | TGTGCCAGCAGCTTAAGAGGGGCTAGCGGAGAACAGCAGTTCTTC | CASSLRGASGEQQFF
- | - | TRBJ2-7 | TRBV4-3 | TGCGCCAGCAGCCAAGACCTCGGACAGCCCTACGAGCAGTACTTC | CASSQDLGQPYEQYF
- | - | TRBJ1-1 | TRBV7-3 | TGTGCCAGCAGCTTAGGGCGCGACGCTGAAGCTTTCTTT | CASSLGRDAEAFF
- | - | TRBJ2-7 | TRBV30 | TGTGCCTGGAGCTACGGGTTTAACGAGCAGTACTTC | CAWSYGFNEQYF
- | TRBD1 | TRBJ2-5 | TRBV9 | TGTGCCAGCAGCGCGCCGACAGGGACGGAGACCCAGTACTTC | CASSAPTGTETQYF
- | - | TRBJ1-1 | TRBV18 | TGTGCCAGCTCATCTACCGGAGACAGGAACACTGAAGCTTTCTTT | CASSSTGDRNTEAFF
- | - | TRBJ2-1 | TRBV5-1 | TGCGCCAGCAGCTTGGCTGGCCGTGAGCAGTTCTTC | CASSLAGREQFF
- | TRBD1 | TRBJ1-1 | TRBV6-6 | TGTGCCAGCAGTAGGGACAGGGAAGTGACTGAAGCTTTCTTT | CASSRDREVTEAFF
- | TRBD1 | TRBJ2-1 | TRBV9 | TGTGCCAGCAGTGGGGTGGCAGGGGGCTACAATGAGCAGTTCTTC | CASSGVAGGYNEQFF
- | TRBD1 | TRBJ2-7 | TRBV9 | TGTGCCAGCAGCAGGTTCCCGGACAGGGGGTACGAGCAGTACTTC | CASSRFPDRGYEQYF
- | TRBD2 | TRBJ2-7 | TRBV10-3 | TGTGCCATCCGGGAGGGGGAGGGCCTTTACGAGCAGTACTTC | CAIREGEGLYEQYF
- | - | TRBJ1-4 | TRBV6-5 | TGTGCCAGCAGTTACTCGGGGGGGCATAATGAAAAACTGTTTTTT | CASSYSGGHNEKLFF
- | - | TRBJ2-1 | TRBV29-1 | TGCAGCGTTGATGGCAGGGGATATGAGCAGTTCTTC | CSVDGRGYEQFF
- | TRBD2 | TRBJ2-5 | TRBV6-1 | TGTGCCACCAGTAGAGCGGGAGGCCAAGAGACCCAGTACTTC | CATSRAGGQETQYF
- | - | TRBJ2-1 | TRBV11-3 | TGTGCCAGCAGCTTAGACAGCTCCTACAATGAGCAGTTCTTC | CASSLDSSYNEQFF
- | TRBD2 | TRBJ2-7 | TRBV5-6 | TGTGCCAGCAGCTCCGGGACTAGCGGGTTTAACGAGCAGTACTTC | CASSSGTSGFNEQYF
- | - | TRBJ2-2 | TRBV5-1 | TGCGCCAGCAGCTTGGGGCAGGGAACCGGGGAGCTGTTTTTT | CASSLGQGTGELFF
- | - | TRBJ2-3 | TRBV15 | TGTGCCACCAATAGGAGTCCCGGGTCGCGCACAGATACGCAGTATTTT | CATNRSPGSRTDTQYF
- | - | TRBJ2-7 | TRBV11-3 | TGTGCCAGCAGCGTAATAGACGAGCAGTACTTC | CASSVIDEQYF
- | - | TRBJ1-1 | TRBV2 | TGTGCCAGCAGAGGGACAAGGGGTCTAACTGAAGCTTTCTTT | CASRGTRGLTEAFF
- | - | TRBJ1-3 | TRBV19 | TGTGCCAGTAGTATAGAGGGGCTCTCTGGAAACACCATATATTTT | CASSIEGLSGNTIYF
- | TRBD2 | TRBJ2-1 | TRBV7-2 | TGTGCCAGCAGCTTTACTAGCGGCTCCTACAATGAGCAGTTCTTC | CASSFTSGSYNEQFF
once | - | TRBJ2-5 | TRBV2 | TGTGCCAGCGCCAATTTCAGGGTTGAGACCCAGTACTTC | CASANFRVETQYF
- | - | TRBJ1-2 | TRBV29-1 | TGCAGCGCTGACATCAATGATGGCTACACCTTC | CSADINDGYTF
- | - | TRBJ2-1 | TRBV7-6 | TGTGCCAGCAGCTTAGTAAACAATGAGCAGTTCTTC | CASSLVNNEQFF
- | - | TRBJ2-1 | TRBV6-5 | TGTGCCACCCTAGCTGTTAATGAGCAGTTCTTC | CATLAVNEQFF
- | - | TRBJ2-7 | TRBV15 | TGTGCCACCAGCGACAGCTACGAGCAGTACTTC | CATSDSYEQYF
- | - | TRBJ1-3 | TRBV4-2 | TGTGCCAGCAGCCAAGATTTGGCCAACTCTGGAAACACCATATATTTT | CASSQDLANSGNTIYF
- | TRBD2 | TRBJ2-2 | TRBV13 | TGTGCCAGCTGCCGGGGGGAAGGCACCGGGGAGCTGTTTTTT | CASCRGEGTGELFF
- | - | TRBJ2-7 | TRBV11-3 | TGTGCCAGCAGCCCATTACGGGACACAGGTTACGAGCAGTACTTC | CASSPLRDTGYEQYF
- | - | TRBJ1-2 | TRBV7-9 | TGTGCCAGCAGCCAGGAGGGTTCCGATGGCTACACCTTC | CASSQEGSDGYTF
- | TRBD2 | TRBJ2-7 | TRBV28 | TGTGCCAGCAGCGCACTAGCGCCCGACCAGTACTTC | CASSALAPDQYF
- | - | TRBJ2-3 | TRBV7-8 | TGTGCCAGCAGCCCCGTGCGGAGCGACACAGATACGCAGTATTTT | CASSPVRSDTDTQYF
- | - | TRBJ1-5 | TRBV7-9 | TGTGCCAGCAGCTCGGGAGGGATCAAGGACAGCTCTAGCAATCAGCCCCAGCATTTT | CASSSGGIKDSSSNQPQHF
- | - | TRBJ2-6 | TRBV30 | TGTGCCTGGAGTGTAGGACAGTCCTCTGGGGCCAACGTCCTGACTTTC | CAWSVGQSSGANVLTF
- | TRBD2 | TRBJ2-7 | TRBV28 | TGTGCCAGCAGTCCCATAGCGGGGAGGTACGAGCAGTACTTC | CASSPIAGRYEQYF